These T cell receptor beta chains were read from a single sample in a study of blood T cell repertoires in COVID-19. Profiling relied on immunoSEQ multiplex PCR, and the TCRdb table lists in-frame clones only, not all of them. Here the sample spans 250,000 to 300,000 clones, 89% being singletons. Sequencing was carried out using PBMCs or T cells enriched from blood (not recorded which). The receptors here all came from a woman aged 55-70 years who had recovered from COVID-19. Both conserved end residues are part of each CDR3. The D gene is left open where the match is weak. The size entry is marked missing in some rows and otherwise reads once, few, many or a size class.

d_call	cdr3_length	j_call	v_call	clone_size	cdr3_aa	cdr3_nt
TRBD2	14	TRBJ2-5	TRBV27	.	CASSFSGTQETQYF	TGTGCCAGCAGTTTTAGCGGGACCCAAGAGACCCAGTACTTC
TRBD1	15	TRBJ2-7	TRBV6-1	.	CASSDGTGEKVEQYF	TGTGCCAGCAGTGACGGGACAGGGGAAAAAGTCGAGCAGTACTTC
.	15	TRBJ1-2	TRBV19	.	CASSNGGVANYGYTF	TGTGCCAGTAGTAACGGCGGGGTAGCTAACTATGGCTACACCTTC
.	13	TRBJ2-7	TRBV10-1	.	CASSVPGSYEQYF	TGCGCCAGCAGTGTTCCGGGATCCTACGAGCAGTACTTC
.	17	TRBJ1-4	TRBV18	few	CASSPPNRESTNEKLFF	TGTGCCAGCTCACCACCTAACAGAGAATCAACTAATGAAAAACTGTTTTTT
TRBD1	16	TRBJ1-4	TRBV25-1	.	CASSQSPGQVGEKLFF	TGTGCCAGCAGCCAATCCCCGGGACAGGTTGGGGAAAAACTGTTTTTT
.	14	TRBJ1-2	TRBV30	once	CAWSVGGPVYGYTF	TGTGCCTGGAGTGTGGGGGGGCCGGTCTATGGCTACACCTTC
.	13	TRBJ2-5	TRBV7-9	.	CASSFPSQETQYF	TGTGCCAGCTCCTTTCCTAGCCAAGAGACCCAGTACTTC
.	13	TRBJ1-5	TRBV9	once	CASSVVPNQPQHF	TGTGCCAGCAGCGTAGTCCCGAATCAGCCCCAGCATTTT
.	16	TRBJ2-2	TRBV9	.	CASSVRSTRDTGELFF	TGTGCCAGCAGCGTAAGAAGTACCCGGGACACCGGGGAGCTGTTTTTT
.	12	TRBJ2-7	TRBV30	.	CAWRGSPYEQYF	TGTGCCTGGAGAGGGAGTCCCTACGAGCAGTACTTC
.	16	TRBJ2-1	TRBV9	.	CASSQSGVRSYSEQFF	TGTGCCAGCAGCCAGTCGGGTGTCAGAAGCTATAGTGAGCAGTTCTTC
TRBD2	13	TRBJ2-1	TRBV7-3	.	CASSLGTNNEQFF	TGTGCCAGCAGCTTAGGGACTAACAATGAGCAGTTCTTC
.	14	TRBJ2-3	TRBV29-1	once	CSVGFGDITDTQYF	TGCAGCGTTGGGTTTGGGGACATAACAGATACGCAGTATTTT
.	18	TRBJ1-5	TRBV30	few	CAWDSGTTGSRSNQPQHF	TGTGCCTGGGATTCCGGGACAACGGGGAGTAGAAGCAATCAGCCCCAGCATTTT
TRBD1	15	TRBJ1-6	TRBV11-2	.	CASSLEGTGSSPLHF	TGTGCCAGCAGCTTAGAGGGGACAGGGAGTTCACCCCTCCACTTT
.	14	TRBJ1-1	TRBV24-1	.	CATSDGAPPVEAFF	TGTGCCACCAGTGATGGGGCGCCGCCGGTTGAAGCTTTCTTT
.	15	TRBJ1-2	TRBV14	.	CASSQDRRGEYGYTF	TGTGCCAGCAGCCAAGATAGGAGGGGTGAATATGGCTACACCTTC
.	19	TRBJ1-1	TRBV18	.	CASSPPGGTGAGSLAEAFF	TGTGCCAGCTCACCACCGGGGGGGACGGGCGCGGGAAGTTTAGCTGAAGCTTTCTTT
TRBD2	14	TRBJ2-1	TRBV10-3	.	CATKRTSGSNEQFF	TGTGCCACAAAACGGACTAGCGGGAGCAATGAGCAGTTCTTC
TRBD2	15	TRBJ2-7	TRBV5-5	once	CASSWGLAGMGEQYF	TGTGCCAGCAGCTGGGGACTAGCGGGAATGGGCGAGCAGTACTTC
.	14	TRBJ2-5	TRBV9	.	CASSVEAGGETQYF	TGTGCCAGCAGCGTAGAGGCAGGGGGGGAGACCCAGTACTTC
TRBD1	14	TRBJ1-2	TRBV5-1	.	CASSLVTGSYGYTF	TGCGCCAGCAGCTTGGTGACAGGGAGCTATGGCTACACCTTC
.	12	TRBJ2-3	TRBV11-2	once	CASSWLADTQYF	TGTGCCAGCAGTTGGCTTGCAGATACGCAGTATTTT
.	13	TRBJ2-3	TRBV5-1	.	CASSPGSTDTQYF	TGCGCCAGCAGCCCAGGTAGTACAGATACGCAGTATTTT
.	14	TRBJ1-5	TRBV28	.	CASSFQGKGQPQHF	TGTGCCAGCAGTTTTCAGGGGAAGGGTCAGCCCCAGCATTTT
.	16	TRBJ2-7	TRBV13	.	CASSLWSGNALREQYF	TGTGCCAGCAGCTTATGGTCCGGGAACGCTCTAAGAGAGCAGTACTTC
.	14	TRBJ1-2	TRBV7-8	.	CASSLGGRGYGYTF	TGTGCCAGCAGCTTAGGAGGCCGGGGCTATGGCTACACCTTC